The 32 T cell receptor beta chains in this list originate from one sample, sequenced in a study of technical replicates of blood from a few donors. TCRdb keeps only in-frame clones here, not all; method: immunoSEQ multiplex PCR. The data show 55,000 to 80,000 clones, over 80% seen once. Sequencing was performed on T cells isolated from PBMCs. All receptors come from a human donor in good health.

The chain combines TRBV11-3 with TRBJ2-1; 11 bases fit TRBD2. Germline lookup yields CDR1 SGHNT and CDR2 YENEEA. This CDR3 has 14 amino acids. Trimming at V came to 1 base and at J to 12 bases, leaving 5 bases not matched to a gene. CDR3 in DNA: TGTGCCAGCAGCTTAGGACTAGCGGGATTATCGCAGTTCTTC. It yields the protein CASSLGLAGLSQFF.

As DNA, the CDR3 is TGTGCCAGCAGAACTACAGGGTCTGGAAACACCATATATTTT. Translated: CASRTTGSGNTIYF. The chain recombines TRBV7-9 with TRBJ1-3; tentative D call: TRBD1 (6 bases). The germline CDR1 and CDR2 sequences are SEHNR and FQNEAQ (reference sequence). The V end lost 6 bases, the J end lost 1 base, and 10 bases lay between the germline ends. The CDR3 is 14 residues long.

This sequence joins TRBV11-2 and TRBJ2-4, with a possible D match to TRBD2 (6 bases). The CDR3 spans 16 residues. Looked up from germline, CDR1 is SGHAT and CDR2 is FQNNGV. V gave up 3 bases and J gave up 2 bases, with 14 bases separating them. This chain's CDR3 is CASSFGQAGTKNIQYF. In DNA, the CDR3 is TGTGCCAGCAGCTTTGGGCAGGCGGGGACCAAAAACATTCAGTACTTC.

The chain carries TRBV19 and TRBJ1-1; tentative D call: TRBD1 (6 bases). V lost 4 bases and J lost 4, with 13 bases in between. This CDR3 is 14 amino acids long. Per germline, CDR1 LNHDA and CDR2 SQIVND (reference sequence). CDR3 sequence: CASSTQGRGTEAFF. Here the CDR3 DNA reads TGTGCCAGTAGTACACAGGGTAGGGGCACTGAAGCTTTCTTT. The complete variable domain, with remaining parts taken from reference TRBV19 and TRBJ1-1, reads DGGITQSPKYLFRKEGQNVTLSCEQNLNHDAMYWYRQDPGQGLRLIYYSQIVNDFQKGDIAEGYSVSREKKESFPLTVTSAQKNPTAFYLCASSTQGRGTEAFFGQGTRLTVV.

CDR3: CASSLVGGTYYEQYF. The CDR3 DNA sequence: TGTGCCAGCAGTCTGGTTGGCGGGACCTACTACGAGCAGTACTTC. The chain combines TRBV27 with TRBJ2-7; D perhaps matches TRBD2 (6 bases). The CDR3 is 15 residues long. The germline gives CDR1 MNHEY, CDR2 SMNVEV (reference sequence). V gave up 5 bases and J gave up 3 bases, with 17 bases separating them.

The rearrangement links TRBV11-2 to TRBJ2-1; TRBD2 agrees at 8 bases. CDR3 size: 15 residues. Trimming took 5 bases from V and 5 from J; bases not matched to a gene: 8. CDR1 and CDR2 (germline): SGHAT, FQNNGV. CDR3 coding DNA: TGTGCCAGCAGCGGACGGGAGGGGCCTAACAATGAGCAGTTCTTC. Its protein product is CASSGREGPNNEQFF.

This clone was picked up one time. The gene calls are TRBV28 and TRBJ2-2; 7 bases are shared with TRBD2. The CDR3 has 14 residues. Germline V gene data show CDR1 as MDHEN and CDR2 as SYDVKM. V lost 7 bases to trimming and J lost 3 bases; unmatched junction nucleotides: 5. The CDR3 protein is CASIWGGDTGELFF. The CDR3 DNA reads as TGTGCCAGCATTTGGGGAGGGGACACCGGGGAGCTGTTTTTT.

The rearrangement uses TRBV11-2 and TRBJ2-7; 8 bases match TRBD1. The CDR3 has 15 amino acids. V gave up 3 bases and J gave up 3 bases; unmatched junction bases: 7. The germline V gene encodes CDR1 SGHAT and CDR2 FQNNGV. Here the CDR3 reads CASSFEDREGYEQYF. The DNA of the CDR3 is TGTGCCAGCAGCTTTGAGGACAGGGAAGGCTACGAGCAGTACTTC.

This clone was found once. V is TRBV30 and J is TRBJ2-7; 7 positions match TRBD1. V trimming: 6 bases; J trimming: 1 base; junction bases outside the gene matches: 3. Germline V lookup: CDR1 GTSNPN, CDR2 SVGIG (reference sequence). The CDR3 runs 12 residues. For the CDR3, the DNA is TGTGCCTGTACAGGGGATTCCTACGAGCAGTACTTC. The encoded protein is CACTGDSYEQYF. Full variable domain (outside the CDR3, taken from reference TRBV30 and TRBJ2-7): SQTIHQWPATLVQPVGSPLSLECTVEGTSNPNLYWYRQAAGRGLQLLFYSVGIGQISSEVPQNLSASRPQDRQFILSSKKLLLSDSGFYLCACTGDSYEQYFGPGTRLTVT.

The chain joins TRBV10-2 to TRBJ2-1, with 10 bases matching TRBD2. The CDR3 runs 15 residues. V dropped 8 bases and J dropped 0; count of bases not matched to a gene: 4. The germline V gene encodes CDR1 WSHSY and CDR2 SAAADI. DNA of the CDR3: TGCGCCAGCCTACTAGCGGGGAGCTCCTACAATGAGCAGTTCTTC. The encoded protein is CASLLAGSSYNEQFF.

The chain employs TRBV5-4 and TRBJ1-1; 8 positions agree with TRBD1. V shed 6 bases, J shed 4 bases, and the junction held 5 bases outside the gene matches. The germline gives CDR1 SGHNT, CDR2 YYREEE (reference sequence). This CDR3 comprises 13 residues. This CDR3 is CASTKQGATEAFF. The CDR3 DNA follows: TGTGCCAGCACCAAGCAGGGGGCCACTGAAGCTTTCTTT.

V and J are TRBV6-5 and TRBJ2-7, with a tentative D call TRBD1 (6 bases). CDR3 length: 15 amino acids. CDR1 and CDR2 from the germline V gene are MNHEY and SVGAGI. V gave up 6 bases and J gave up 1 base, with 16 bases separating them. The CDR3, as DNA: TGTGCCAGCAGCCCTACCTTGGACAGTTCCTACGAGCAGTACTTC. Translation gives CASSPTLDSSYEQYF.

The CDR3 is CASSQSKSRGLTGNTIYF. In DNA, the CDR3 is TGCGCCAGCAGTCAATCGAAGAGCAGGGGGCTTACTGGAAACACCATATATTTT. The chain has TRBV23-1 and TRBJ1-3; 8 nucleotides agree with TRBD1. TRBV23-1 is noted as an ORF with a role that remains uncertain. This CDR3 has 18 residues. V was pared by 0 bases and J by 2 bases, with 9 bases of the junction left unmatched.

V usage is TRBV27 and J usage is TRBJ2-1; 8 bases map to TRBD1. V was clipped by 5 bases and J by 7 bases; unmatched bases: 7. This CDR3 comprises 14 residues. The germline V gene has CDR1 MNHEY and CDR2 SMNVEV (reference sequence). Written as DNA, the CDR3 is TGTGCCAGCAGTCGGAGACAGGGGTCAAATGAGCAGTTCTTC. This translates into CASSRRQGSNEQFF.

The chain combines TRBV9 with TRBJ2-1; 8 bases line up with TRBD2. CDR3 length: 16 residues. Germline V CDR1 and CDR2: SGDLS, YYNGEE. Losses at the gene ends were 0 bases for V and 7 bases for J; bases not matched to a gene: 9. In DNA, the CDR3 is TGTGCCAGCAGCGTAGCTGGGACTAGTACGACAAATGAGCAGTTCTTC. Translated, it gives CASSVAGTSTTNEQFF. The variable domain in full, completed from reference TRBV9 and TRBJ2-1, reads DSGVTQTPKHLITATGQRVTLRCSPRSGDLSVYWYQQSLDQGLQFLIQYYNGEERAKGNILERFSAQQFPDLHSELNLSSLELGDSALYFCASSVAGTSTTNEQFFGPGTRLTVL.

This chain links TRBV5-1 with TRBJ1-2; TRBD1 aligns across 8 bases. The germline gives CDR1 SGHRS, CDR2 YFSETQ. J was trimmed by 4 bases and V by 2 bases; bases with no gene match: 4. CDR3 length: 14 amino acids. The CDR3 protein is CASSLGQGSYGYTF. For the CDR3, the DNA is TGCGCCAGCAGCTTAGGACAGGGCAGCTATGGCTACACCTTC.

Comment on this clone: One junction end does not reproduce the germline sequence, and a read error may be involved. The genes are TRBV4-3 and TRBJ2-3, with D tentatively TRBD1 (5 bases). This CDR3 comprises 15 residues. Germline loops: CDR1 LGHNA, CDR2 YSLEER. CDR3 sequence: CASSQGWGPSETQYF. As DNA, the CDR3 is TGCGCCAGCAGCCAAGGGTGGGGCCCTTCAGAGACGCAGTATTTT.

This clone was seen more than once but under ten times. V and J are TRBV30 and TRBJ1-5, with D possibly TRBD1 on 5 matching bases. Germline assignment: CDR1 GTSNPN and CDR2 SVGIG (reference sequence). The CDR3 runs 13 residues. The ends were cut back, 2 bases at V and 8 bases at J, with 13 bases in the middle. CDR3 DNA sequence: TGTGCCTGGAGTCCAGACAGAGACGAGCCCCAGCATTTT. As protein: CAWSPDRDEPQHF.

This clone was picked up one time. The chain couples TRBV21-1 to TRBJ1-1. TRBV21-1 is a pseudogene locus. The CDR3 has 15 residues. The CDR3 bases are TGTGCCAGCAGCAAATTTAAGCGGGCGAACACTGAAGCTTTCTTT. Amino acids: CASSKFKRANTEAFF.

The chain recombines TRBV25-1 with TRBJ1-2; D ambiguous. CDR1 MGHDK and CDR2 SYGVNS come from the germline V gene. V was shortened by 8 bases and J by 4 bases, with 8 bases between the two germline ends. The CDR3 is 11 residues long. Here the CDR3 reads CASSLAYGYTF. The CDR3 DNA reads TGTGCCAGCTCTCTAGCCTATGGCTACACCTTC.

The V call is TRBV15, the J call TRBJ2-2; possible D gene TRBD2, 6 bases. The CDR3 extends over 15 amino acids. Looked up from germline, CDR1 is LNHNV and CDR2 is YYDKDF (reference sequence). The V end was cut by 3 bases, the J end by 0 bases, with 8 bases between. The CDR3 DNA reads as TGTGCCACCAGCAGGGGAGGCGCGAACACCGGGGAGCTGTTTTTT. Its translation is CATSRGGANTGELFF.

The chain carries TRBV7-3 and TRBJ2-1; possible D gene TRBD1, 6 bases. The germline CDR1 and CDR2 sequences are SGHTA and FQGTGA. V was cut by 1 base and J by 5 bases, with 12 bases left in between. The CDR3 consists of 15 residues. CDR3 residues: CASSLKGTYNNEQFF. The CDR3 DNA is TGTGCCAGCAGCTTAAAAGGGACATACAACAATGAGCAGTTCTTC.

The chain combines TRBV2 with TRBJ2-2; 9 nucleotides align to TRBD2. V shed 4 bases and J 2 bases; nucleotides not matched to a gene: 5. Looked up from germline, CDR1 is SNHLY and CDR2 is FYNNEI. This CDR3 spans 16 amino acids. The CDR3 DNA follows: TGTGCCAGCAGTGTGGCGGGAGGGCCTAACACCGGGGAGCTGTTTTTT. Amino acids: CASSVAGGPNTGELFF.

V usage is TRBV19 and J usage is TRBJ2-1, with unresolved D. The CDR3 is 14 amino acids. V was pared by 6 bases and J by 3 bases, with 12 bases between. Germline CDR1 LNHDA, CDR2 SQIVND (reference sequence). The CDR3 here is CASSYSLFYNEQFF. CDR3 bases: TGTGCCAGTAGCTACTCTCTATTCTACAATGAGCAGTTCTTC.

V is TRBV5-1 and J is TRBJ1-5; D may be TRBD1 (5 bases). The V and J ends lost 0 bases and 0 bases respectively, with 7 bases between them. Per germline, CDR1 SGHRS and CDR2 YFSETQ. This CDR3 region has 15 residues. The CDR3 region has the DNA TGCGCCAGCAGCTTGGGGGGCTTTAGCAATCAGCCCCAGCATTTT. Translation gives CASSLGGFSNQPQHF.

The chain joins TRBV30 to TRBJ2-3; tentative D call: TRBD1 (6 bases). This CDR3 spans 16 amino acids. CDR1 is GTSNPN and CDR2 is SVGIG in the germline V gene (reference sequence). V lost 4 bases, J lost 3 bases, and 20 bases lay in between. This CDR3 is CAWMVGGISITDTQYF. Written as DNA, the CDR3 is TGTGCCTGGATGGTAGGGGGAATAAGCATTACAGATACGCAGTATTTT.

This sequence joins TRBV7-2 and TRBJ1-2, with TRBD1 matching over 7 bases. Germline assignment: CDR1 SGHTA and CDR2 FQGNSA. The CDR3 has 15 amino acids. Unmatched junction bases numbered 7, after V lost 5 bases and J lost 1 base. The CDR3 loop reads CASSGGTAFNYGYTF. CDR3 DNA: TGTGCCAGCAGCGGGGGGACAGCCTTTAACTATGGCTACACCTTC.

The chain has TRBV28 and TRBJ1-5; D is unresolved. Trimming left V 6 bases short and J 5 bases short, with 17 bases between. CDR3 length equals 15 residues. Germline assignment: CDR1 MDHEN and CDR2 SYDVKM. The CDR3 is CASREQLVNDQPQHF. In DNA, the CDR3 is TGTGCCAGCAGGGAGCAGTTAGTAAACGATCAGCCCCAGCATTTT.

The J gene is TRBJ2-7, the V gene TRBV4-1; weak D call: TRBD1 (6 bases). Germline lookup yields CDR1 MGHRA and CDR2 YSYEKL. The CDR3 length is 15 residues. The V and J ends lost 0 bases and 3 bases respectively, with 12 bases between them. CDR3 nucleotide sequence: TGCGCCAGCAGCCAAGATGAGGACAGAGACTACGAGCAGTACTTC. It is translated as CASSQDEDRDYEQYF.

This sequence joins TRBV27 and TRBJ1-2, with D maybe TRBD1 (5 bases). Germline loops: CDR1 MNHEY, CDR2 SMNVEV (reference sequence). V lost 3 bases to trimming and J lost 4 bases, with 12 bases between them. The CDR3 totals 14 residues. The CDR3 sequence is CASSLGRGSYGYTF. The CDR3, as DNA: TGTGCCAGCAGTTTGGGGAGGGGTAGCTATGGCTACACCTTC.

The chain links TRBV30 to TRBJ2-7, with D unresolved. This CDR3 has 12 residues. Germline CDR1 is GTSNPN and CDR2 is SVGIG (reference sequence). V was cut by 3 bases and J by 0 bases, with 6 bases left in between. The CDR3 loop reads CAWRDFSYEQYF. As DNA, the CDR3 is TGTGCCTGGAGAGACTTCTCCTACGAGCAGTACTTC.

CDR3: CASSEFSGGPTFSYNEQFF. CDR3 in DNA: TGCGCCAGCAGTGAGTTTAGCGGGGGTCCGACTTTCTCCTACAATGAGCAGTTCTTC. V usage is TRBV10-1 and J usage is TRBJ2-1; 9 nucleotides line up with TRBD2. The V gene end was trimmed by 1 base and the J gene end by 0 bases; junction bases not matched to a gene: 10. CDR1 and CDR2 (germline): WNHNN, SYGVQD (reference sequence). The CDR3 runs 19 residues.